This T cell receptor (beta chain) was identified in a study of T-cell memory formation after mild COVID-19. In the study overall: TCR clusters were mostly confined to one donor each.

Findings and caveats of the study: Detection of some responders pre-infection suggested pre-existing cross-reactive memory T cells participated. Mostly located in CM and EM were contracting CD4+ clones, with contracting CD8+ clones located in EMRA.

Remarks on this clonotype: Its antigen is currently unknown.

Germline V gene sequence: CDR1 SGHTA, CDR2 FQGNSA. The CDR3 covers 14 residues. Trimming removed 5 bases from V and 4 bases from J, with 14 bases in between. Constant-segment primers were used for 5'RACE, and the resulting TCR alpha and TCR beta cDNA libraries carried sample barcodes and UMIs. Via MiXCR, TCRdb re-called the 5' RACE reads, giving one row per CDR3 protein. The table has hundreds of thousands of distinct CDR3 sequences, about an eighth seen once. The sequenced sample was PBMCs or a T cell subset sorted from them (not recorded which). The rearrangement joins TRBV7-2 to TRBJ1-2; a weak D match, TRBD1 (5 bases). The source is a man between 18 and 29 years old who had mild COVID-19 (a few samples of this study predate the infection). Cell type and time point are not known. The CDR3 sequence: CASSPQVGGYGYTF. The CDR3 DNA reads as TGTGCCAGCAGCCCACAGGTCGGGGGCTATGGCTACACCTTC.